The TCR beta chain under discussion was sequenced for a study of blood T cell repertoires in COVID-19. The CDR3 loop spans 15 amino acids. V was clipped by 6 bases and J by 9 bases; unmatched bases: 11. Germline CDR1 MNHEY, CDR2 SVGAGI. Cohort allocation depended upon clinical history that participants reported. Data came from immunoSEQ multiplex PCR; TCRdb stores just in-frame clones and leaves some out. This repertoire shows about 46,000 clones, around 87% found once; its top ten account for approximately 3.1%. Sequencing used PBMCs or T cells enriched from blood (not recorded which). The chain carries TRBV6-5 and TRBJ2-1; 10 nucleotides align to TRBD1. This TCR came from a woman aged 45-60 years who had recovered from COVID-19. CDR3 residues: CASRETGGSRAEQFF. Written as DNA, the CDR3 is TGTGCCAGCAGAGAGACAGGGGGCTCTAGAGCTGAGCAGTTCTTC.